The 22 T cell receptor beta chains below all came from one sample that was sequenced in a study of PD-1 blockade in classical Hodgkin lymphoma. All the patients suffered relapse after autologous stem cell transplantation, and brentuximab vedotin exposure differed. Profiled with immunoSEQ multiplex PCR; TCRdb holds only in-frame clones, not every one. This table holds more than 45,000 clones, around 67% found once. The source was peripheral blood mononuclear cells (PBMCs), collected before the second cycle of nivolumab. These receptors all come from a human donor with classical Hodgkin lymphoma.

CDR3: CAWSVQGYQPQHF. Written as DNA, the CDR3 is TGTGCCTGGAGTGTACAAGGTTACCAGCCCCAGCATTTT. The chain joins TRBV30 to TRBJ1-5; D unclear. The CDR3 totals 13 residues. Per germline, CDR1 GTSNPN and CDR2 SVGIG (reference sequence). The V end lost 0 bases, the J end lost 7 bases, and 10 bases lay between the germline ends.

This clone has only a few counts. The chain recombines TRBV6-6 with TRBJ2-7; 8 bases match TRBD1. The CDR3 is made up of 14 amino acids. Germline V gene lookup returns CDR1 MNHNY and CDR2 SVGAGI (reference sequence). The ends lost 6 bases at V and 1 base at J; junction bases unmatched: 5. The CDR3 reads CASRPRQGSYEQYF. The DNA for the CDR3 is TGTGCCAGCAGACCCAGACAGGGGTCCTACGAGCAGTACTTC.

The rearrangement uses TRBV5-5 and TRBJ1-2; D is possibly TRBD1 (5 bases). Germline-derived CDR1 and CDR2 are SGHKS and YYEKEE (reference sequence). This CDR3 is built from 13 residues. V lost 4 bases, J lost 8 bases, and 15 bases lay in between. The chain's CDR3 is CASSRAGLAGYTF. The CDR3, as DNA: TGTGCCAGCAGCCGTGCGGGGCTGGCGGGCTACACCTTC.

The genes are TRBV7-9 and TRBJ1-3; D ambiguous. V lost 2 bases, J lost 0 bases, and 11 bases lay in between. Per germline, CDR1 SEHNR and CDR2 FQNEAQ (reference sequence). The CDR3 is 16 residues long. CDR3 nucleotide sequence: TGTGCCAGCAGCTTACCGGTCCTTCCCTCTGGAAACACCATATATTTT. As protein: CASSLPVLPSGNTIYF.

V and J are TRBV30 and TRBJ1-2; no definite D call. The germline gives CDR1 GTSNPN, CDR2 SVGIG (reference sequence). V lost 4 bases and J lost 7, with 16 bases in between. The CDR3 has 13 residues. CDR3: CAWTLPGRAGYTF. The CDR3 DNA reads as TGTGCCTGGACTCTCCCCGGAAGGGCTGGCTACACCTTC.

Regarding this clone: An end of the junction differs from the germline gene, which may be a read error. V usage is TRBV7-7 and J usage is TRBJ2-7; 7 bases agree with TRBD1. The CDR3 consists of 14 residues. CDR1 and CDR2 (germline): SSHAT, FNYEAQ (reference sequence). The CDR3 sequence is CASSLSSGGYEQYF. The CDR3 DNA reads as TGTGCTAGCAGCTTATCTTCAGGGGGCTACGAGCAGTACTTC.

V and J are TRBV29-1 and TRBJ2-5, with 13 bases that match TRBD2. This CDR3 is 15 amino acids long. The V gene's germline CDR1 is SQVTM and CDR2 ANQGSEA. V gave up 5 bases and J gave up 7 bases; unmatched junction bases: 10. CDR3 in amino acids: CSVPWGLAGFGTQYF. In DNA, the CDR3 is TGCAGCGTTCCTTGGGGACTAGCGGGGTTCGGGACCCAGTACTTC.

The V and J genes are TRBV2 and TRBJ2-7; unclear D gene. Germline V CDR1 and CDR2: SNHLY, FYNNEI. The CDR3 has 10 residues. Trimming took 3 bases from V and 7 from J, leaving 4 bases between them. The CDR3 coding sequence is TGTGCCAGCAGTGACTTGGAGCAGTACTTC. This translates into CASSDLEQYF. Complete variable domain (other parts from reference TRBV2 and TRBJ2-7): EPEVTQTPSHQVTQMGQEVILRCVPISNHLYFYWYRQILGQKVEFLVSFYNNEISEKSEIFDDQFSVERPDGSNFTLKIRSTKLEDSAMYFCASSDLEQYFGPGTRLTVT.

CDR3 region: CASSPPGSYTDTQYF. The CDR3 DNA follows: TGTGCCAGCAGTCCCCCCGGTAGCTACACAGATACGCAGTATTTT. The rearrangement links TRBV6-6 to TRBJ2-3; D is uncertain. Germline CDR1 MNHNY, CDR2 SVGAGI (reference sequence). The length of the CDR3 is 15 residues. V was cut by 5 bases and J by 2 bases, with 14 bases left in between.

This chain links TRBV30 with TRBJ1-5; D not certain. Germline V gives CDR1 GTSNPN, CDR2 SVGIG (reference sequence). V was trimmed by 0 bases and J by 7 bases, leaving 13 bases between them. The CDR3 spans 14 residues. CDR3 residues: CAWSVLEAQQPQHF. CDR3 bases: TGTGCCTGGAGTGTACTTGAGGCTCAACAGCCCCAGCATTTT.

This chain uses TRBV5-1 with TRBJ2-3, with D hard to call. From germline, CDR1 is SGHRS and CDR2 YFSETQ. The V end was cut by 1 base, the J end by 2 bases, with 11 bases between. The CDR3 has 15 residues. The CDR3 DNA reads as TGCGCCAGCAGCTTGCGGCAGCCTGACACAGATACGCAGTATTTT. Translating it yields CASSLRQPDTDTQYF.

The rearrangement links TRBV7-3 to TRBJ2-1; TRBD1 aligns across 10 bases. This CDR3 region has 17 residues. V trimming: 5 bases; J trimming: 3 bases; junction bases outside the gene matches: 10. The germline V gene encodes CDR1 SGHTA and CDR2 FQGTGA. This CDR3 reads CASSHGEGQGGYNEQFF. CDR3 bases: TGTGCCAGCAGCCACGGAGAAGGACAGGGGGGCTACAATGAGCAGTTCTTC.

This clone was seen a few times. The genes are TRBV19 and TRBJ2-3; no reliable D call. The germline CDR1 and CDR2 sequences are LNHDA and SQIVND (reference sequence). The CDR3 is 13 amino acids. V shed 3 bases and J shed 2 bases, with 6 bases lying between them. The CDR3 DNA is TGTGCCAGTAGTATCCAGGACACAGATACGCAGTATTTT. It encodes CASSIQDTDTQYF.

This chain's CDR3 is CASRGGHTNTGELFF. As DNA, the CDR3 is TGTGCCAGCAGAGGAGGGCATACGAACACCGGGGAGCTGTTTTTT. The V and J genes are TRBV6-1 and TRBJ2-2; possibly TRBD2 for D (6 bases). V lost 6 bases and J lost 0, with 11 bases in between. CDR3 size: 15 residues. In germline, CDR1 is MNHNS, CDR2 SASEGT.

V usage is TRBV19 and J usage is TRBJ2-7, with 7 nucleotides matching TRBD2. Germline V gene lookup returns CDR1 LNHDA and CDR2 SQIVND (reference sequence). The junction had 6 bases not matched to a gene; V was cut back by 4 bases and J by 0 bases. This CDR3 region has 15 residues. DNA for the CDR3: TGTGCCAGTAGTACTGCGGGAGCTACCTCCTACGAGCAGTACTTC. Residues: CASSTAGATSYEQYF.

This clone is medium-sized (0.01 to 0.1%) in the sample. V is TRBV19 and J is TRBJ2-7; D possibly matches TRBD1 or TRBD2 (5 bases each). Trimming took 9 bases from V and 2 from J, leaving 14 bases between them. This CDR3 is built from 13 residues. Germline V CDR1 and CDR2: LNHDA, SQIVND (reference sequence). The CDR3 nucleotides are TGTGCCAGCGCCTCTAGCAGGGCCTACGAGCAGTACTTC. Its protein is CASASSRAYEQYF.

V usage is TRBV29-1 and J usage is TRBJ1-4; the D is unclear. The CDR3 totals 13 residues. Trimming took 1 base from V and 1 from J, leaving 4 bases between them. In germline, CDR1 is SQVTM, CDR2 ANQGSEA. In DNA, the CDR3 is TGCAGCGTTGAAGGGGGAACTAATGAAAAACTGTTTTTT. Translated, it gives CSVEGGTNEKLFF. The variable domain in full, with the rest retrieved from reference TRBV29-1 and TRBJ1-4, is SAVISQKPSRDICQRGTSLTIQCQVDSQVTMMFWYRQQPGQSLTLIATANQGSEATYESGFVIDKFPISRPNLTFSTLTVSNMSPEDSSIYLCSVEGGTNEKLFFGSGTQLSVL.

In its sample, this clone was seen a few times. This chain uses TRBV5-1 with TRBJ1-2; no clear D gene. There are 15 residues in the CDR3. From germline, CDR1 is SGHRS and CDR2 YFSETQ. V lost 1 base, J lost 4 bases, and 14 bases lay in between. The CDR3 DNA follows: TGCGCCAGCAGCTTGACCGCAAGGGATTTCTATGGCTACACCTTC. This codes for CASSLTARDFYGYTF.

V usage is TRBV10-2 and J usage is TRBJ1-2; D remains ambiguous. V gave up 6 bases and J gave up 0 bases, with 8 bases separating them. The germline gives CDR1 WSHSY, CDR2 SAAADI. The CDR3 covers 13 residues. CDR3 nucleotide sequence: TGCGCCAGCAGAGGACCAGCTAACTATGGCTACACCTTC. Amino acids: CASRGPANYGYTF.

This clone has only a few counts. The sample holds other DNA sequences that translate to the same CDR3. Here the CDR3 DNA reads TGCGCCAGCAGTGAGTCGTGGGGTCCCTACGAGCAGTACTTC. This sequence encodes CASSESWGPYEQYF. The chain uses TRBV10-2 and TRBJ2-7, with D unresolved. Between the trimmed V and J ends, which lost 0 bases and 2 bases, there was a span of 8 bases. The V gene's germline CDR1 is WSHSY and CDR2 SAAADI. The CDR3 extends over 14 amino acids.

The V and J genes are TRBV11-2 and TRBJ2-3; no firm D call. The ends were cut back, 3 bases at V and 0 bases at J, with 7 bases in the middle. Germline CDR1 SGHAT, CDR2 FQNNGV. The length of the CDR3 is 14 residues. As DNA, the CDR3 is TGTGCCAGCAGCTTGTGGATGAGCACAGATACGCAGTATTTT. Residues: CASSLWMSTDTQYF.

CDR3 sequence (DNA): TGTGCCAGCCGGACCTCGGGTATAAATGAGCAGTTCTTC. It specifies CASRTSGINEQFF. The chain recombines TRBV28 with TRBJ2-1; unclear D gene. V lost 8 bases and J lost 7, with 15 bases in between. This CDR3 spans 13 amino acids. Germline V gene data show CDR1 as MDHEN and CDR2 as SYDVKM.